The next 24 T cell receptor beta chains were all read from a single sample in a study of shared clonotypes between healthy human individuals. Profiled with immunoSEQ multiplex PCR; TCRdb holds only in-frame clones, not every one. The table includes 1,500,000 or so clones, roughly 96% detected once. The sample consisted of naive CD4+ T cells sorted from blood. Subset defined: CD45RA+ positively selected. The receptor source for this set is a man aged 25 to 40 in good health.

This chain joins TRBV7-8 and TRBJ2-2; D not resolved. Per the germline V gene, CDR1 is SGHVS and CDR2 is FQNEAQ. The CDR3 spans 13 residues. The germline V and J ends were trimmed by 2 bases and 7 bases, with 8 bases remaining between them. CDR3 residues: CASSLRVVGELFF. The CDR3 DNA reads TGTGCCAGCAGCTTACGAGTTGTCGGGGAGCTGTTTTTT.

CDR3 sequence reads: CASSGLARLYNEQFF. DNA for the CDR3: TGTGCCAGCAGCGGTCTAGCGAGACTCTACAATGAGCAGTTCTTC. J is TRBJ2-1 and V is TRBV6-5, with D maybe TRBD2 (6 bases). CDR1 MNHEY and CDR2 SVGAGI come from the germline V gene. The CDR3 consists of 15 residues. The V gene lost 6 bases and the J gene lost 3 bases, with 15 bases spanning the gap.

The V and J genes are TRBV19 and TRBJ1-5; D not resolved. This CDR3 comprises 13 residues. Germline CDR1 reads LNHDA; CDR2 reads SQIVND (reference sequence). Trimming left V 4 bases short and J 4 bases short, with 8 bases between. This CDR3 reads CASSNLQNQPQHF. In DNA form, the CDR3 reads TGTGCCAGTAGTAACCTACAGAATCAGCCCCAGCATTTT.

The V call is TRBV15, the J call TRBJ2-4; weak D call: TRBD1 (5 bases). This CDR3 has 13 amino acids. The germline V gene has CDR1 LNHNV and CDR2 YYDKDF (reference sequence). V lost 4 bases to trimming and J lost 7 bases, with 11 bases between them. The CDR3 sequence: CATSTSPGNIQYF. The DNA of the CDR3 is TGTGCCACCAGCACCTCACCAGGGAACATTCAGTACTTC.

V gene TRBV6-5 combines with J gene TRBJ2-7, with 11 bases that match TRBD1. The V gene end was trimmed by 5 bases and the J gene end by 2 bases; junction bases not matched to a gene: 5. The CDR3 sequence is 15 residues long. Germline CDR1 reads MNHEY; CDR2 reads SVGAGI. The DNA for the CDR3 is TGTGCCAGCAGTCGCGCGGGACAGGGGGCCTACGAGCAGTACTTC. Translation: CASSRAGQGAYEQYF.

The chain employs TRBV10-3 and TRBJ2-1; TRBD2 matches 7 bases. The CDR3 has 15 amino acids. Trimming at V came to 0 bases and at J to 5 bases, leaving 4 bases not matched to a gene. Germline V lookup: CDR1 ENHRY, CDR2 SYGVKD. The CDR3 loop reads CAISESLRGNNEQFF. As DNA, the CDR3 is TGTGCCATCAGTGAGTCCCTGCGGGGGAACAATGAGCAGTTCTTC.

The V gene is TRBV25-1, the J gene TRBJ1-1; TRBD1 matches at 8 bases. Germline loops: CDR1 MGHDK, CDR2 SYGVNS. Trimming removed 3 bases from V and 4 bases from J; junction bases left unmatched: 1. This CDR3 contains 13 residues. CDR3 nucleotide sequence: TGTGCCAGCAGTGACAGGGGGCTCACTGAAGCTTTCTTT. Protein product: CASSDRGLTEAFF.

As for this clone: Other DNA sequences in this sample translate to the same CDR3. The rearrangement uses TRBV18 and TRBJ2-5; D call uncertain. V gave up 3 bases and J gave up 5 bases, with 4 bases separating them. Per germline, CDR1 KGHSH and CDR2 LQKENI. CDR3 length: 11 amino acids. CDR3 nucleotide sequence: TGTGCCAGCTCACCTCTGGAGACCCAGTACTTC. Its protein product is CASSPLETQYF.

The CDR3 region has the DNA TGTGCCTGGAGTTTAGGGGTCTACGAGCAGTACTTC. Residues: CAWSLGVYEQYF. This sequence joins TRBV30 and TRBJ2-7; D possibly corresponds to TRBD1 (5 bases). Germline V gene sequence: CDR1 GTSNPN, CDR2 SVGIG (reference sequence). V lost 2 bases and J lost 3, with 8 bases in between. The CDR3 consists of 12 residues.

The rearrangement links TRBV6-1 to TRBJ2-7, with 10 bases matching TRBD1. This CDR3 spans 13 amino acids. Per germline, CDR1 MNHNS and CDR2 SASEGT. Losses at the gene ends were 5 bases for V and 6 bases for J; bases not matched to a gene: 4. The CDR3 sequence is CASSPGTGVEQYF. Here the CDR3 DNA reads TGTGCCAGCAGTCCCGGGACAGGGGTCGAGCAGTACTTC.

This chain joins TRBV11-2 and TRBJ2-7; 7 bases agree with TRBD1. Germline V gene data show CDR1 as SGHAT and CDR2 as FQNNGV. CDR3 length equals 15 residues. J lost 1 base, V lost 5 bases, and 8 bases had no gene match. The CDR3 DNA reads TGTGCCAGCAGCCTTCAGGGGGTCCTTTCCTACGAGCAGTACTTC. As protein: CASSLQGVLSYEQYF.

V is TRBV2 and J is TRBJ2-5; TRBD2 agrees at 10 bases. The CDR3 has 17 residues. The ends lost 6 bases at V and 1 base at J; junction bases unmatched: 11. Germline V gene data show CDR1 as SNHLY and CDR2 as FYNNEI. In nucleotides, the CDR3 is TGTGCCAGCAGGGAATACAGGACTAGCGGTATCCAAGAGACCCAGTACTTC. Its translation is CASREYRTSGIQETQYF.

The rearrangement joins TRBV7-2 to TRBJ1-2, with D possibly being TRBD1 (6 bases). Germline V gene lookup returns CDR1 SGHTA and CDR2 FQGNSA. The CDR3 length is 14 residues. Trimming stripped 1 base from V and 6 bases from J, with 12 bases between. In DNA form, the CDR3 reads TGTGCCAGCAGCTTAGTTTCTGGGGGCGATGGCTACACCTTC. Amino acid sequence: CASSLVSGGDGYTF. Combining the CDR3 with reference TRBV7-2 and TRBJ1-2 gives the whole variable domain GAGVSQSPSNKVTEKGKDVELRCDPISGHTALYWYRQSLGQGLEFLIYFQGNSAPDKSGLPSDRFSAERTGGSVSTLTIQRTQQEDSAVYLCASSLVSGGDGYTFGSGTRLTVV.

V usage is TRBV2 and J usage is TRBJ2-2, with D perhaps TRBD2 (5 bases). The CDR3 has 13 amino acids. V was pared by 7 bases and J by 4 bases, with 10 bases between. Germline V gives CDR1 SNHLY, CDR2 FYNNEI. CDR3 DNA sequence: TGTGCCAGCACAGCCCGGGGCACCGGGGAGCTGTTTTTT. As protein: CASTARGTGELFF. The variable domain in full, with the rest retrieved from reference TRBV2 and TRBJ2-2, is EPEVTQTPSHQVTQMGQEVILRCVPISNHLYFYWYRQILGQKVEFLVSFYNNEISEKSEIFDDQFSVERPDGSNFTLKIRSTKLEDSAMYFCASTARGTGELFFGEGSRLTVL.

The V and J genes are TRBV5-1 and TRBJ2-2, with D perhaps matching TRBD2 (7 bases). There are 15 residues in the CDR3. Germline V gene sequence: CDR1 SGHRS, CDR2 YFSETQ. V was shortened by 4 bases and J by 4 bases, with 14 bases between the two germline ends. The CDR3 DNA follows: TGCGCCAGCAGCATTGGGGGGGCGGCCACCGGGGAGCTGTTTTTT. This gives the protein CASSIGGAATGELFF.

The chain couples TRBV30 to TRBJ2-1; D not resolved. The CDR3 covers 11 residues. Germline V lookup: CDR1 GTSNPN, CDR2 SVGIG (reference sequence). V was shortened by 2 bases and J by 5 bases, with 4 bases between the two germline ends. The CDR3 sequence: CAWSPDNEQFF. The CDR3 DNA is TGTGCCTGGAGTCCAGACAATGAGCAGTTCTTC.

This chain connects TRBV11-1 to TRBJ2-6; 8 nucleotides agree with TRBD1. This CDR3 region has 18 residues. Trimming at V came to 3 bases and at J to 0 bases, leaving 7 bases not matched to a gene. In germline, CDR1 is SGHAT, CDR2 FQDESV (reference sequence). The CDR3 nucleotides read TGTGCCAGCAGCTTCGGACAGGGCGAGGGCTCTGGGGCCAACGTCCTGACTTTC. Protein sequence: CASSFGQGEGSGANVLTF.

The V gene is TRBV5-1, the J gene TRBJ2-3; no definite D call. This CDR3 spans 15 amino acids. Germline V lookup: CDR1 SGHRS, CDR2 YFSETQ. The germline V and J ends were trimmed by 2 bases and 0 bases, with 10 bases remaining between them. The CDR3 DNA reads TGCGCCAGCAGCTTTTTTAGTCGGAGCACAGATACGCAGTATTTT. It codes for CASSFFSRSTDTQYF.

This chain connects TRBV5-1 to TRBJ2-7; 11 bases fit TRBD2. Trimming took 4 bases from V and 2 from J; bases not matched to a gene: 5. This CDR3 has 15 amino acids. CDR1 SGHRS and CDR2 YFSETQ come from the germline V gene. The CDR3 loop reads CASSQGLAGPYEQYF. For the CDR3, the DNA is TGCGCCAGCAGCCAAGGACTAGCGGGCCCCTACGAGCAGTACTTC.

The chain carries TRBV10-3 and TRBJ2-3; D is unclear. CDR1 and CDR2 (germline): ENHRY, SYGVKD. This CDR3 is built from 13 residues. V lost 2 bases to trimming and J lost 7 bases, with 10 bases between them. This chain's CDR3 is CAISEPFPNTQYF. In DNA, the CDR3 is TGTGCCATCAGTGAGCCCTTTCCGAATACGCAGTATTTT.

V usage is TRBV29-1 and J usage is TRBJ2-7; D may match TRBD1 or TRBD2 (5 bases each). This CDR3 is built from 14 residues. Looked up from germline, CDR1 is SQVTM and CDR2 is ANQGSEA. The V and J ends lost 4 bases and 3 bases respectively, with 16 bases between them. CDR3 in DNA: TGCAGCGTTGCCGGTGGGACGCCGGGCTACGAGCAGTACTTC. Translating it yields CSVAGGTPGYEQYF.

V is TRBV28 and J is TRBJ1-2, with a weak D call TRBD1 (5 bases). Per germline, CDR1 MDHEN and CDR2 SYDVKM. Trimming took off 7 bases at V and 1 base at J, with 7 bases between the two ends. The CDR3 has 12 residues. The CDR3 DNA follows: TGTGCCAGCATGACAGATAACTATGGCTACACCTTC. Translating it yields CASMTDNYGYTF.

The V gene is TRBV5-8, the J gene TRBJ1-2; D not certain. CDR3 length: 13 amino acids. Germline V gene data show CDR1 as SGHTS and CDR2 as YDEGEE. V was trimmed by 2 bases and J by 3 bases, leaving 8 bases between them. The CDR3 sequence: CASSFLGDYGYTF. CDR3 DNA sequence: TGTGCCAGCAGCTTTTTGGGAGACTATGGCTACACCTTC.

The chain has TRBV6-1 and TRBJ2-7; a weak D match, TRBD2 (6 bases). The CDR3 is 13 residues long. V gave up 2 bases and J gave up 9 bases, with 14 bases separating them. Per the germline V gene, CDR1 is MNHNS and CDR2 is SASEGT. CDR3 sequence: CASSENGTPWQYF. CDR3 nucleotides: TGTGCCAGCAGTGAAAATGGGACTCCATGGCAGTACTTC.